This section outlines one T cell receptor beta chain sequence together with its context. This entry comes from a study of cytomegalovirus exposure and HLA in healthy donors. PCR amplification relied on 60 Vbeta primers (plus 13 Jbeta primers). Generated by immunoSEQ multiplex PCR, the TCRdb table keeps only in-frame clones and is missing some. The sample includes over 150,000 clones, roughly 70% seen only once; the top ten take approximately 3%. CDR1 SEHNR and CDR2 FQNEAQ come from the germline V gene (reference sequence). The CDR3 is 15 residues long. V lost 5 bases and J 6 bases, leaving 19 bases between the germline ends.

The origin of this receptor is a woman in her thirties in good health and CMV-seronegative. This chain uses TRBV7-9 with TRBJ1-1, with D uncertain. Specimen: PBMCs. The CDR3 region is CASSPFTVVRSEAFF. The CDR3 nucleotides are TGTGCCAGCAGCCCCTTTACAGTAGTAAGGTCTGAAGCTTTCTTT.